Presented here are 18 T cell receptor beta chains from one specimen sequenced in a study of blood T cell repertoires in COVID-19. Clones were read by immunoSEQ multiplex PCR, and TCRdb kept only the in-frame ones, dropping some. Among around 310,000 clones listed, around 87% were seen once. The sequenced sample was peripheral blood. These TCRs come from a woman in her 40s with COVID-19, enrolled during active disease.

This chain joins TRBV6-2 or TRBV6-3 and TRBJ1-5, with D perhaps matching TRBD1 (5 bases). The CDR3 contains 14 residues. With 5 bases removed from V and 7 bases from J, the gap between germline ends came to 15 bases. CDR1 and CDR2 (germline): MNHEY, SVGEGT. The CDR3 region is CASSHPRARQPQHF. The CDR3 DNA is TGTGCCAGCAGTCACCCCAGGGCCCGCCAGCCCCAGCATTTT.

The chain has TRBV2 and TRBJ1-3; 9 nucleotides agree with TRBD1. V shed 6 bases, J shed 4 bases, and the junction held 13 bases outside the gene matches. In germline, CDR1 is SNHLY, CDR2 FYNNEI. This CDR3 has 17 residues. CDR3 bases: TGTGCCAGCAGCCTCTCGGGACAGGGATTGAGAGGAAACACCATATATTTT. This gives the protein CASSLSGQGLRGNTIYF.

The rearrangement uses TRBV19 and TRBJ1-2; D gene ambiguous. The CDR3 loop spans 14 amino acids. Germline values: CDR1 LNHDA, CDR2 SQIVND (reference sequence). V lost 3 bases to trimming and J lost 4 bases, with 12 bases between them. CDR3 DNA: TGTGCCAGTAGTATGAGCCAGACACCCTATGGCTACACCTTC. It translates to CASSMSQTPYGYTF.

The CDR3: CASSYRLAGGPGELFF. CDR3 nucleotides: TGTGCCAGCAGCTACCGACTAGCGGGGGGGCCCGGGGAGCTGTTTTTT. The chain recombines TRBV6-4 with TRBJ2-2; 14 bases map to TRBD2. The V gene end was trimmed by 6 bases and the J gene end by 6 bases; junction bases not matched to a gene: 6. The CDR3 consists of 16 residues. CDR1 MRHNA and CDR2 SNTAGT come from the germline V gene.

The chain joins TRBV2 to TRBJ2-7; maybe TRBD1 (5 bases). The V end was cut by 2 bases, the J end by 5 bases, with 13 bases between. Germline V lookup: CDR1 SNHLY, CDR2 FYNNEI. The CDR3 length is 14 residues. The chain's CDR3 is CASSETRAINEQYF. For the CDR3, the DNA is TGTGCCAGCAGTGAAACCAGGGCCATCAACGAGCAGTACTTC. The full variable domain, in which reference TRBV2 and TRBJ2-7 provide the parts outside the CDR3, is EPEVTQTPSHQVTQMGQEVILRCVPISNHLYFYWYRQILGQKVEFLVSFYNNEISEKSEIFDDQFSVERPDGSNFTLKIRSTKLEDSAMYFCASSETRAINEQYFGPGTRLTVT.

This rearrangement joins TRBV28 to TRBJ2-1; D gene ambiguous. This CDR3 is 11 amino acids long. CDR1 MDHEN and CDR2 SYDVKM come from the germline V gene. V lost 2 bases and J lost 10, with 6 bases in between. CDR3 in DNA: TGTGCCAGCAGTTTAGGCCCCGAGCAGTTCTTC. Translating it yields CASSLGPEQFF.

The V gene is TRBV9, the J gene TRBJ2-1; TRBD2 agrees at 16 bases. The CDR3 contains 18 residues. V shed 4 bases and J 3 bases; nucleotides not matched to a gene: 7. Germline V gene lookup returns CDR1 SGDLS and CDR2 YYNGEE. The DNA for the CDR3 is TGTGCCAGCAGCCCTGGGACTAGCGGGAGGGCCGGCTACAATGAGCAGTTCTTC. Protein sequence: CASSPGTSGRAGYNEQFF. The whole variable domain, filled in from reference TRBV9 and TRBJ2-1, reads DSGVTQTPKHLITATGQRVTLRCSPRSGDLSVYWYQQSLDQGLQFLIQYYNGEERAKGNILERFSAQQFPDLHSELNLSSLELGDSALYFCASSPGTSGRAGYNEQFFGPGTRLTVL.

This chain links TRBV5-1 with TRBJ2-7; maybe TRBD2 (5 bases). Germline lookup yields CDR1 SGHRS and CDR2 YFSETQ. The CDR3 runs to 14 residues. Trimming left V 7 bases short and J 1 base short, with 15 bases between. The CDR3 DNA reads TGCGCCAGCGGCAAGGACGGGGTATCCTACGAGCAGTACTTC. The encoded protein is CASGKDGVSYEQYF. Filled out from reference TRBV5-1 and TRBJ2-7, the complete variable domain reads KAGVTQTPRYLIKTRGQQVTLSCSPISGHRSVSWYQQTPGQGLQFLFEYFSETQRNKGNFPGRFSGRQFSNSRSEMNVSTLELGDSALYLCASGKDGVSYEQYFGPGTRLTVT.

In its sample, this clone was seen once. The chain joins TRBV6-5 to TRBJ2-1; 8 bases fit TRBD1. This CDR3 is 13 amino acids long. Germline CDR1 is MNHEY and CDR2 is SVGAGI. V shed 8 bases, J shed 9 bases, and the junction held 9 bases outside the gene matches. This CDR3 reads CASDGRGRGEQFF. The CDR3 bases are TGTGCCAGCGATGGCAGGGGGCGAGGTGAGCAGTTCTTC.

This chain uses TRBV9 with TRBJ2-1, with TRBD1 matching 9 bases. In germline, CDR1 is SGDLS, CDR2 YYNGEE. This CDR3 is built from 16 residues. V was clipped by 0 bases and J by 7 bases; unmatched bases: 8. CDR3 coding DNA: TGTGCCAGCAGCGTAGGGGTCTCGACAGGGGGGAATGAGCAGTTCTTC. Protein sequence: CASSVGVSTGGNEQFF.

The rearrangement joins TRBV27 to TRBJ1-2; D is uncertain. V lost 11 bases and J lost 4, with 14 bases in between. There are 12 residues in the CDR3. Germline CDR1 and CDR2: MNHEY and SMNVEV (reference sequence). The CDR3 here is CAAGRLAYGYTF. CDR3 bases: TGTGCCGCCGGGCGGCTAGCCTATGGCTACACCTTC.

The CDR3 DNA sequence: TGTGCCAGCAGCGCACAGGCCAGCCAAGAGACCCAGTACTTC. This encodes CASSAQASQETQYF. The chain is built from TRBV9 and TRBJ2-5; the D gene is possibly TRBD1 (5 bases). The CDR3 has 14 amino acids. Germline CDR1 reads SGDLS; CDR2 reads YYNGEE. V lost 3 bases and J lost 1, with 10 bases in between.

The rearrangement joins TRBV3-1 (or the pseudogene TRBV3-2) to TRBJ2-5; 7 nucleotides line up with TRBD2. V dropped 5 bases and J dropped 2; count of bases not matched to a gene: 8. The germline gives CDR1 LGHDT, CDR2 YNNKEL (reference sequence). The CDR3 length is 15 residues. Written as DNA, the CDR3 is TGTGCCAGCAGCTTTTATGGGGGGGGGCAAGAGACCCAGTACTTC. This translates into CASSFYGGGQETQYF.

The chain has TRBV4-3 and TRBJ2-3; D remains ambiguous. The CDR3 loop spans 18 amino acids. Germline lookup yields CDR1 LGHNA and CDR2 YSLEER. With 2 bases removed from V and 0 bases from J, the gap between germline ends came to 18 bases. This CDR3 is CASSQLRRRVSSTDTQYF. The CDR3 DNA sequence: TGCGCCAGCAGCCAACTCCGCCGCCGGGTTTCTAGCACAGATACGCAGTATTTT.

The chain combines TRBV5-6 with TRBJ2-1, with D possibly being TRBD2 (6 bases). Per the germline V gene, CDR1 is SGHDT and CDR2 is YYEEEE. Trimming left V 4 bases short and J 2 bases short, with 22 bases between. CDR3 length: 18 amino acids. The CDR3 bases are TGTGCCAGCAGCCCTGGTAGCGGCCCTTATCAGCCCTACAATGAGCAGTTCTTC. Translating it yields CASSPGSGPYQPYNEQFF.

The chain employs TRBV27 and TRBJ2-5; 7 nucleotides align to TRBD2. There are 14 residues in the CDR3. The germline V gene has CDR1 MNHEY and CDR2 SMNVEV (reference sequence). V shed 3 bases, J shed 4 bases, and the junction held 5 bases outside the gene matches. As DNA, the CDR3 is TGTGCCAGCAGTTTCCGGACTAGTTTAGAGACCCAGTACTTC. Amino acid sequence: CASSFRTSLETQYF.

The chain is built from TRBV28 and TRBJ1-5, with 7 bases fitting TRBD1. This CDR3 region has 14 residues. Losses at the gene ends were 4 bases for V and 6 bases for J; bases not matched to a gene: 6. CDR1 is MDHEN and CDR2 is SYDVKM in the germline V gene. In nucleotides, the CDR3 is TGTGCCAGCAGTTCGAGGGGGCGCATTCAGCCCCAGCATTTT. Encoded protein: CASSSRGRIQPQHF.

The rearrangement joins TRBV7-2 to TRBJ2-1; 9 bases line up with TRBD2. The V gene's germline CDR1 is SGHTA and CDR2 FQGNSA. V lost 3 bases and J lost 10; bases outside the gene matches: 7. This CDR3 is built from 14 residues. The CDR3 nucleotides read TGTGCCAGCAGCTTGGGCATGGCGGGAGGGGAGCAGTTCTTC. Translation: CASSLGMAGGEQFF.